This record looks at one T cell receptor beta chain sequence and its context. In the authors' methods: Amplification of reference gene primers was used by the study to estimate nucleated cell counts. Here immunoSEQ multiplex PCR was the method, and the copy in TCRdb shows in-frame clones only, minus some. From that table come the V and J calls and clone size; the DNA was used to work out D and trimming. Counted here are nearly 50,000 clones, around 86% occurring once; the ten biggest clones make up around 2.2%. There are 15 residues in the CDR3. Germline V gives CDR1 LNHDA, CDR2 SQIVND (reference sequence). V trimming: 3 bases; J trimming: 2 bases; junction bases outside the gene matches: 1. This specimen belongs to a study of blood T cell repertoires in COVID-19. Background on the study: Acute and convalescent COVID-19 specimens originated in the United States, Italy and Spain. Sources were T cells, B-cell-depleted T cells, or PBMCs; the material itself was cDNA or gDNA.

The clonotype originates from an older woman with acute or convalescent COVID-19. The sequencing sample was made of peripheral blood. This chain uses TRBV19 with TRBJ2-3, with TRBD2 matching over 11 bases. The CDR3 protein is CASSMTSGDTDTQYF. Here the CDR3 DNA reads TGTGCCAGTAGTATGACTAGCGGGGACACAGATACGCAGTATTTT.